The rows below give T cell receptor beta chains drawn from one sample of a study of PD-1 blockade in mismatch repair-deficient tumors. The data were produced by immunoSEQ multiplex PCR, yet TCRdb's version contains in-frame clones alone and is incomplete. The data contain tens of thousands of clones, over 70% of them singletons. The material was PBMCs, obtained 38 to 40 weeks after starting pembrolizumab. These receptor sequences come from an adult with mismatch repair-deficient cancer. Both conserved end residues are part of each CDR3. D genes are given only for firm matches. Size values are once, few and many counts, or a class for expanded clones, and some rows have none.

clone_size j_call d_call v_call cdr3_aa cdr3_nt
. TRBJ2-1 TRBD2 TRBV18 CASSPGGRAYNEQFF TGTGCCAGCTCACCAGGCGGGAGGGCCTACAATGAGCAGTTCTTC
. TRBJ1-4 . TRBV5-4 CASSVQGGANEKLFF TGTGCCAGCAGCGTTCAAGGGGGGGCTAATGAAAAACTGTTTTTT
. TRBJ2-5 . TRBV10-1 CASSGRQETQYF TGCGCCAGCAGTGGCCGGCAAGAGACCCAGTACTTC
. TRBJ2-2 . TRBV28 CASIGESSNTGELFF TGTGCCAGCATCGGGGAGAGCTCGAACACCGGGGAGCTGTTTTTT
. TRBJ2-5 . TRBV6-5 CASSYSTEQETQYF TGTGCCAGCAGTTACTCGACAGAGCAAGAGACCCAGTACTTC
. TRBJ2-3 . TRBV27 CASSPVGREDTQYF TGTGCCAGCAGTCCAGTAGGGAGAGAAGATACGCAGTATTTT
. TRBJ1-5 . TRBV27 CASSFLGADQPQHF TGTGCCAGCAGTTTCCTGGGGGCGGATCAGCCCCAGCATTTT
. TRBJ2-3 . TRBV5-1 CASSSVRTENTDTQYF TGCGCCAGCAGCTCAGTTAGGACAGAAAACACAGATACGCAGTATTTT
. TRBJ1-1 TRBD1 TRBV28 CASSPLQGAPSEAFF TGTGCCAGCAGTCCCCTCCAGGGGGCCCCATCTGAAGCTTTCTTT
once TRBJ2-5 . TRBV5-1 CASSLDLLARETQYF TGCGCCAGCAGCTTGGACTTACTCGCACGTGAGACCCAGTACTTC
. TRBJ2-1 . TRBV28 CASRPDYLDNEQFF TGTGCCAGCAGACCCGACTATCTCGACAATGAGCAGTTCTTC
few TRBJ2-1 . TRBV11-3 CASRGRTDEQFF TGTGCCAGCCGGGGGAGAACGGATGAGCAGTTCTTC
. TRBJ1-6 . TRBV7-9 CASSLDGGNSPLHF TGTGCCAGCAGCTTAGATGGCGGTAATTCACCCCTCCACTTT
. TRBJ2-3 TRBD1 TRBV12-5 CAIFEDRGADTQYF TGTGCTATCTTTGAGGACAGGGGGGCAGATACGCAGTATTTT
. TRBJ2-5 TRBD2 TRBV12-5 CASGWGLAGAETQYF TGTGCTAGTGGTTGGGGACTAGCGGGAGCAGAGACCCAGTACTTC
. TRBJ2-1 TRBD2 TRBV29-1 CSVSGLAGGMGEQFF TGCAGCGTTTCCGGACTAGCGGGAGGGATGGGTGAGCAGTTCTTC
. TRBJ1-1 TRBD1 TRBV7-9 CASSETGAYTEAFF TGTGCCAGCAGCGAAACAGGGGCGTACACTGAAGCTTTCTTT
. TRBJ2-5 . TRBV28 CASSLFRLQETQYF TGTGCCAGCAGTTTATTTCGTCTACAAGAGACCCAGTACTTC
. TRBJ2-3 TRBD1 TRBV28 CASRTHRGSTDTQYF TGTGCCAGCAGAACTCACAGGGGTAGCACAGATACGCAGTATTTT
. TRBJ2-3 . TRBV15 CATSTRADTQYF TGTGCCACCAGCACGCGAGCAGATACGCAGTATTTT
. TRBJ1-6 TRBD1 TRBV28 CASSLFWWTGENSPLHF TGTGCCAGCAGTTTATTCTGGTGGACAGGGGAAAATTCACCCCTCCACTTT
few TRBJ1-2 TRBD1 TRBV6-5 CASRPQGGNNGYTF TGTGCCAGCAGGCCCCAGGGGGGTAATAATGGCTACACCTTC
. TRBJ1-3 TRBD1 TRBV5-4 CASSLTGAGNTIYF TGTGCCAGCAGCTTAACAGGGGCTGGAAACACCATATATTTT
. TRBJ2-1 . TRBV4-1 CASSQDDFVKYNEQFF TGCGCCAGCAGCCAAGATGACTTTGTTAAATACAATGAGCAGTTCTTC
. TRBJ2-3 . TRBV19 CASSHGTLDTQYF TGTGCCAGTAGCCACGGGACTCTCGATACGCAGTATTTT
few TRBJ1-2 TRBD1 TRBV14 CASSRDSHYGYTF TGTGCCAGCAGCCGGGACAGCCACTATGGCTACACCTTC
. TRBJ1-2 . TRBV4-1 CASSPSAGDIGGYTF TGCGCCAGCAGCCCCTCGGCAGGGGACATAGGGGGCTACACCTTC
. TRBJ2-5 . TRBV5-1 CASSFQAVETQYF TGCGCCAGCAGCTTTCAAGCGGTTGAGACCCAGTACTTC
. TRBJ2-5 . TRBV5-1 CAISLDRVETQYF TGCGCCATCAGCCTGGATCGAGTAGAGACCCAGTACTTC
. TRBJ2-5 TRBD2 TRBV27 CASSLSAGEQETQYF TGTGCCAGCAGTTTATCAGCGGGAGAGCAAGAGACCCAGTACTTC
once TRBJ2-1 . TRBV5-6 CASSLAFEDPEQFF TGTGCCAGCAGCTTGGCCTTTGAGGATCCTGAGCAGTTCTTC
. TRBJ2-5 TRBD2 TRBV7-9 CASSFEGLAIETQYF TGTGCCAGCAGCTTTGAGGGACTAGCGATAGAGACCCAGTACTTC
. TRBJ1-1 TRBD1 TRBV19 CASSIRGTGATEAFF TGTGCCAGTAGTATAAGGGGGACAGGGGCCACTGAAGCTTTCTTT
. TRBJ2-1 . TRBV19 CASSGGNYNEQFF TGTGCCAGTAGCGGCGGGAACTACAATGAGCAGTTCTTC
. TRBJ1-1 TRBD1 TRBV4-1 CASSQDLSTGKGDTEAFF TGCGCCAGCAGCCAAGACCTCTCGACAGGGAAAGGGGACACTGAAGCTTTCTTT
. TRBJ1-5 . TRBV28 CASSFRQAINQPQHF TGTGCCAGCAGTTTCCGACAGGCCATCAATCAGCCCCAGCATTTT
. TRBJ2-7 TRBD2 TRBV7-2 CASSSQRTSGRYYEQYF TGTGCCAGCAGCTCCCAACGAACTAGCGGGAGGTACTACGAGCAGTACTTC
. TRBJ1-6 TRBD1 TRBV27 CASSFTGQGALSNSPLHF TGTGCCAGCAGTTTTACCGGACAGGGGGCATTGAGCAATTCACCCCTCCACTTT
. TRBJ2-7 TRBD1 TRBV14 CASSRPGTGGEANEQYF TGTGCCAGCAGCCGTCCCGGGACAGGGGGTGAGGCTAACGAGCAGTACTTC